The 29 T cell receptor beta chains below come from one sample, sequenced in a study of graft-versus-host responses after intestinal transplantation. Measured with immunoSEQ multiplex PCR; TCRdb has only the in-frame clones, and not every one. The sample lists 60,000 to 65,000 clones, roughly 90% occurring once. No antigens are known for them. Material: unstimulated CD8+ T cells sorted from spleen or lymph node cells, obtained before transplant. These receptors were obtained from a human donor who was the organ donor for an intestinal transplant.

The rearrangement joins TRBV5-4 to TRBJ2-2; the D is unclear. With 5 bases removed from V and 4 bases from J, the gap between germline ends came to 9 bases. The germline V gene has CDR1 SGHNT and CDR2 YYREEE (reference sequence). The length of the CDR3 is 13 residues. CDR3 DNA: TGTGCCAGCAGGTCGCGTCCCACCGGGGAGCTGTTTTTT. As protein: CASRSRPTGELFF.

The CDR3 sequence is CASSPFYTGELFF. CDR3 sequence (DNA): TGTGCCAGCAGCCCCTTCTACACCGGGGAGCTGTTTTTT. The V gene is TRBV7-3, the J gene TRBJ2-2; D gene unclear. The CDR3 is made up of 13 amino acids. With 5 bases removed from V and 3 bases from J, the gap between germline ends came to 7 bases. Germline values: CDR1 SGHTA, CDR2 FQGTGA.

The chain employs TRBV27 and TRBJ1-5; 7 bases fit TRBD1. Germline V CDR1 and CDR2: MNHEY, SMNVEV (reference sequence). This CDR3 has 16 residues. V dropped 8 bases and J dropped 1; count of bases not matched to a gene: 11. The CDR3 here is CASSGSGQISNQPQHF. CDR3 DNA: TGTGCCAGCTCTGGATCGGGACAGATCAGCAATCAGCCCCAGCATTTT.

The chain is built from TRBV28 and TRBJ1-5, with D hard to call. There are 13 residues in the CDR3. Germline CDR1 is MDHEN and CDR2 is SYDVKM. V lost 6 bases and J lost 6, with 12 bases in between. CDR3 amino acids: CASSQVLSQPQHF. DNA of the CDR3: TGTGCCAGCAGCCAGGTTTTGAGTCAGCCCCAGCATTTT.

The chain has TRBV7-2 and TRBJ2-6; TRBD1 agrees at 7 bases. Germline assignment: CDR1 SGHTA and CDR2 FQGNSA. J was trimmed by 7 bases and V by 5 bases; bases with no gene match: 8. The CDR3 length is 15 residues. For the CDR3, the DNA is TGTGCCAGCAGCCGATGGACAGGTGAAGCCAACGTCCTGACTTTC. This encodes CASSRWTGEANVLTF.

This sequence joins TRBV6-4 and TRBJ2-3, with D perhaps matching TRBD2 (6 bases). V lost 4 bases and J 6 bases, leaving 14 bases between the germline ends. The CDR3 is 14 amino acids. The germline gives CDR1 MRHNA, CDR2 SNTAGT. Here the CDR3 DNA reads TGTGCCAGCAGTGCAGGACTAACCGCGGATACGCAGTATTTT. The encoded protein is CASSAGLTADTQYF.

The rearrangement joins TRBV6-1 to TRBJ1-5; 7 nucleotides line up with TRBD1. This CDR3 comprises 17 residues. Germline V gene sequence: CDR1 MNHNS, CDR2 SASEGT. V was pared by 3 bases and J by 1 base, with 9 bases of the junction left unmatched. The CDR3 here is CASSEDWAGGSNQPQHF. In DNA, the CDR3 is TGTGCCAGCAGTGAGGATTGGGCAGGGGGGAGCAATCAGCCCCAGCATTTT.

The chain links TRBV28 to TRBJ1-1, with unresolved D. Trimming shortened V by 4 bases and J by 3 bases, and 12 bases separated the two germline ends. Germline V gives CDR1 MDHEN, CDR2 SYDVKM. The CDR3 spans 14 residues. This CDR3 is CASSSGREDTEAFF. CDR3 DNA sequence: TGTGCCAGCAGTTCTGGGCGGGAAGACACTGAAGCTTTCTTT.

This sequence joins TRBV11-2 and TRBJ2-3; 9 bases map to TRBD2. Losses at the gene ends were 8 bases for V and 4 bases for J; bases not matched to a gene: 1. CDR3 length: 12 amino acids. Per germline, CDR1 SGHAT and CDR2 FQNNGV. The CDR3 DNA reads as TGTGCCAGCGGCGGGGGGGCAGATACGCAGTATTTT. It specifies CASGGGADTQYF.

This chain uses TRBV19 with TRBJ1-5; D call uncertain. V was shortened by 10 bases and J by 4 bases, with 17 bases between the two germline ends. From germline, CDR1 is LNHDA and CDR2 SQIVND (reference sequence). This CDR3 has 14 amino acids. The CDR3 DNA is TGTGCCACCAAACGAGGGCGGGAAAATCAGCCCCAGCATTTT. Residues: CATKRGRENQPQHF.

The gene calls are TRBV28 and TRBJ2-7; 7 nucleotides match TRBD1. This CDR3 is 14 amino acids long. Germline assignment: CDR1 MDHEN and CDR2 SYDVKM. Germline trimming cut 3 bases from V and 4 bases from J; bases unmatched to any gene: 6. This chain's CDR3 is CASSFGQASYEQYF. The CDR3 bases are TGTGCCAGCAGTTTCGGACAGGCCTCATACGAGCAGTACTTC.

This chain uses TRBV7-9 with TRBJ2-2; possibly TRBD2 for D (5 bases). CDR3 size: 16 residues. Germline values: CDR1 SEHNR, CDR2 FQNEAQ (reference sequence). V lost 7 bases and J lost 1, with 16 bases in between. CDR3 DNA: TGTGCCAGCAACCACGGACCGGGGTGGAACACCGGGGAGCTGTTTTTT. Translated: CASNHGPGWNTGELFF.

The chain recombines TRBV19 with TRBJ2-3, with D tentatively TRBD2 (5 bases). V was pared by 5 bases and J by 2 bases, with 8 bases between. The CDR3 loop spans 13 amino acids. Germline V gene sequence: CDR1 LNHDA, CDR2 SQIVND (reference sequence). Here the CDR3 reads CASSVRATDTQYF. CDR3 DNA: TGTGCCAGTAGTGTGAGGGCCACAGATACGCAGTATTTT.

This clone occurred once. This chain joins TRBV14 and TRBJ2-7; D is unresolved. Germline values: CDR1 SGHDN, CDR2 FVKESK. Trimming took off 0 bases at V and 3 bases at J, with 12 bases between the two ends. The CDR3 loop spans 15 amino acids. The CDR3 DNA is TGTGCCAGCAGCCAAGATGAGGTTAGAGACTACGAGCAGTACTTC. It is translated as CASSQDEVRDYEQYF.

This chain links TRBV7-2 with TRBJ2-1, with TRBD2 identical over 7 bases. V lost 5 bases and J lost 10; bases outside the gene matches: 11. The CDR3 is 14 residues long. Germline CDR1 SGHTA, CDR2 FQGNSA. This CDR3 is CASSGRDLRMEQFF. CDR3 nucleotide sequence: TGTGCCAGCAGCGGGAGGGATTTACGAATGGAGCAGTTCTTC. The full variable domain, its missing parts supplied by reference TRBV7-2 and TRBJ2-1, is GAGVSQSPSNKVTEKGKDVELRCDPISGHTALYWYRQSLGQGLEFLIYFQGNSAPDKSGLPSDRFSAERTGGSVSTLTIQRTQQEDSAVYLCASSGRDLRMEQFFGPGTRLTVL.

This clone was seen a single time. The chain joins TRBV7-3 to TRBJ2-1, with 12 bases identical to TRBD2. J lost 0 bases, V lost 1 base, and 7 bases had no gene match. The germline V gene encodes CDR1 SGHTA and CDR2 FQGTGA. The CDR3 extends over 19 amino acids. CDR3 sequence reads: CASSLKGLAGMDSYNEQFF. The CDR3 bases are TGTGCCAGCAGCTTAAAGGGACTAGCGGGTATGGACTCCTACAATGAGCAGTTCTTC.

This clone was counted a single time. This rearrangement joins TRBV9 to TRBJ2-5; tentatively, D is TRBD2 (6 bases). V lost 0 bases, J lost 5 bases, and 17 bases lay in between. The V gene's germline CDR1 is SGDLS and CDR2 YYNGEE. The CDR3 length is 16 residues. CDR3 amino acids: CASSVDGTLGRETQYF. Written as DNA, the CDR3 is TGTGCCAGCAGCGTAGATGGGACTTTGGGTCGGGAGACCCAGTACTTC.

The chain is built from TRBV25-1 and TRBJ1-2; D remains unclear. Per germline, CDR1 MGHDK and CDR2 SYGVNS. CDR3 length equals 13 residues. V lost 7 bases to trimming and J lost 7 bases, with 16 bases between them. The CDR3 DNA reads as TGTGCCAGCACTTTTGGGAGGTCGGGTGGCTACACCTTC. Translation gives CASTFGRSGGYTF.

By share, this clone ranks as medium-sized. The V gene is TRBV27, the J gene TRBJ2-2; 7 positions agree with TRBD1. Per the germline V gene, CDR1 is MNHEY and CDR2 is SMNVEV (reference sequence). V shed 3 bases and J 2 bases; nucleotides not matched to a gene: 9. This CDR3 contains 17 residues. The CDR3 loop is CASSFLTGLGNTGELFF. The CDR3 DNA is TGTGCCAGCAGTTTCCTGACAGGGCTCGGTAACACCGGGGAGCTGTTTTTT.

The CDR3 sequence is CASGTNIQYF. The CDR3 coding sequence is TGTGCCAGCGGCACAAATATCCAGTATTTT. The V call is TRBV6-1, the J call TRBJ2-3; D is uncertain. The CDR3 runs to 10 residues. Per germline, CDR1 MNHNS and CDR2 SASEGT. V lost 8 bases to trimming and J lost 12 bases, with 12 bases between them.

This chain links TRBV7-6 with TRBJ2-1; 8 nucleotides line up with TRBD2. This CDR3 is built from 14 residues. V trimming: 5 bases; J trimming: 8 bases; junction bases outside the gene matches: 8. Germline V lookup: CDR1 SGHVS, CDR2 FNYEAQ. Here the CDR3 reads CASSRTSRLDEQFF. CDR3 bases: TGTGCCAGCAGCCGGACTAGCAGGTTGGATGAGCAGTTCTTC.

The V and J genes are TRBV18 and TRBJ2-3; possible D gene TRBD1, 5 bases. The CDR3 contains 15 residues. Germline V gives CDR1 KGHSH, CDR2 LQKENI. Trimming shortened V by 1 base and J by 2 bases, and 10 bases separated the two germline ends. The CDR3 region is CASSPLPGITDTQYF. The CDR3 coding sequence is TGTGCCAGCTCACCACTACCAGGGATCACAGATACGCAGTATTTT. The entire variable domain, with the rest obtained from reference TRBV18 and TRBJ2-3, is as follows: NAGVMQNPRHLVRRRGQEARLRCSPMKGHSHVYWYRQLPEEGLKFMVYLQKENIIDESGMPKERFSAEFPKEGPSILRIQQVVRGDSAAYFCASSPLPGITDTQYFGPGTRLTVL.

The chain is built from TRBV5-1 and TRBJ2-1, with 9 bases fitting TRBD2. The CDR3 extends over 15 amino acids. Looked up from germline, CDR1 is SGHRS and CDR2 is YFSETQ. V shed 7 bases, J shed 1 base, and the junction held 6 bases outside the gene matches. For the CDR3, the DNA is TGCGCCAGCTACGCGGGAGGGGGTTCCTACAATGAGCAGTTCTTC. As protein: CASYAGGGSYNEQFF.

V usage is TRBV6-5 and J usage is TRBJ1-1, with D possibly TRBD1 on 6 matching bases. CDR1 is MNHEY and CDR2 is SVGAGI in the germline V gene. The V end lost 2 bases, the J end lost 5 bases, and 9 bases lay between the germline ends. The CDR3 contains 13 residues. The CDR3 DNA follows: TGTGCCAGCAGTTACGTACAGGGAACTGAAGCTTTCTTT. Translating it yields CASSYVQGTEAFF.

This clone was seen a single time. Its ends do not fully match the called genes, so a read error is possible. This chain links TRBV30 with TRBJ2-7; TRBD2 matches 7 bases. CDR3 size: 11 residues. Germline CDR1 reads GTSNPN; CDR2 reads SVGIG (reference sequence). The CDR3 here is CAWRGGTILFF. As DNA, the CDR3 is TGTGCCTGGCGTGGCGGGACTATATTATTCTTC.

The chain couples TRBV5-1 to TRBJ2-1; 7 bases align to TRBD2. Germline V lookup: CDR1 SGHRS, CDR2 YFSETQ. The trim removed 1 base at V and 5 bases at J, leaving 6 bases unmatched. The CDR3 is 15 amino acids. The CDR3 loop is CASSLWAGDDNEQFF. CDR3 nucleotide sequence: TGCGCCAGCAGCTTGTGGGCGGGAGACGACAATGAGCAGTTCTTC.

The chain combines TRBV9 with TRBJ2-3, with D possibly TRBD1 on 6 matching bases. The CDR3 has 17 residues. Germline CDR1 reads SGDLS; CDR2 reads YYNGEE. Trimming removed 3 bases at V and 0 bases at J, with 17 bases between. CDR3 amino acids: CASSAEYRDTSTDTQYF. CDR3 bases: TGTGCCAGCAGCGCAGAATACCGGGACACCAGCACAGATACGCAGTATTTT. The full variable domain, in which reference TRBV9 and TRBJ2-3 provide the parts outside the CDR3, is DSGVTQTPKHLITATGQRVTLRCSPRSGDLSVYWYQQSLDQGLQFLIQYYNGEERAKGNILERFSAQQFPDLHSELNLSSLELGDSALYFCASSAEYRDTSTDTQYFGPGTRLTVL.

This chain links TRBV27 with TRBJ2-2, with 9 bases that match TRBD2. The junction had 5 bases not matched to a gene; V was cut back by 3 bases and J by 6 bases. The length of the CDR3 is 15 residues. Germline CDR1 and CDR2: MNHEY and SMNVEV (reference sequence). The CDR3 coding sequence is TGTGCCAGCAGTTTTTCGGCGGGAGGGTCCGGGGAGCTGTTTTTT. Protein sequence: CASSFSAGGSGELFF.

The chain uses TRBV19 and TRBJ2-1; 10 positions match TRBD2. Germline CDR1 is LNHDA and CDR2 is SQIVND (reference sequence). This CDR3 contains 15 residues. V was clipped by 5 bases and J by 3 bases; unmatched bases: 4. CDR3: CASSSVAGGYNEQFF. The CDR3 DNA reads as TGTGCCAGTAGTTCCGTAGCGGGAGGCTACAATGAGCAGTTCTTC.